This T cell receptor (beta chain) is from a study of blood T cell repertoires in COVID-19. Across the study: From the United States, Italy and Spain came samples of acute and convalescent COVID-19.

In the original processing: The assay estimated nucleated cells by amplifying reference gene primers. Some clones are missing from TCRdb's copy, which holds only in-frame ones; the method was immunoSEQ multiplex PCR. V, J and clone size reflect that table, while D and trimming were determined from the DNA. Of under 25,000 clones listed, roughly 84% are singletons. The CDR3 is made up of 14 amino acids. V lost 5 bases to trimming and J lost 3 bases; unmatched junction nucleotides: 4. Germline assignment: CDR1 MGHDK and CDR2 SYGVNS. The gene calls are TRBV25-1 and TRBJ2-3; the match to TRBD2 covers 8 bases. The TCR was taken from a man older than 75 with active or convalescent COVID-19. The sequencing sample was made of peripheral blood. In nucleotides, the CDR3 is TGTGCCAGCAGTAAAGCGGGGGAGACAGATACGCAGTATTTT. Protein: CASSKAGETDTQYF.